This entry lists 22 T cell receptor beta chains sequenced from one sample in a study of blood T cells in healthy people across ages. With a J-beta primer mix and a sample-barcoded 5' primer, a second PCR ran about 7 to 12 cycles. TCRdb redid the calling of the 5' RACE reads with MiXCR, one entry per CDR3 protein. The sample has hundreds of thousands of distinct CDR3 sequences; 22% are singletons. Sample: blood. Source of these receptors: a man in his 70s in good health.

The V gene is TRBV29-1, the J gene TRBJ1-1; D possibly corresponds to TRBD1 (5 bases). Per germline, CDR1 SQVTM and CDR2 ANQGSEA. The CDR3 extends over 13 amino acids. Trimming cost V 6 bases and J 4 bases, with 15 bases left between them. The CDR3: CSVSHYDSTEAFF. CDR3 DNA: TGCAGCGTCTCCCATTACGACAGCACTGAAGCTTTCTTT.

This clonotype has just a few counts. V and J are TRBV7-9 and TRBJ2-2; 8 bases map to TRBD1. Germline CDR1 SEHNR, CDR2 FQNEAQ (reference sequence). Trimming took 4 bases from V and 4 from J; bases not matched to a gene: 5. The CDR3 consists of 15 residues. The CDR3: CASSYDRGPTGELFF. The CDR3 coding sequence is TGTGCCAGCAGCTACGACAGGGGACCCACCGGGGAGCTGTTTTTT.

In its sample, this clonotype was seen a few times. This chain uses TRBV20-1 with TRBJ2-3; no clear D. Trimming took 5 bases from V and 6 from J, leaving 12 bases between them. The germline V gene encodes CDR1 DFQATT and CDR2 SNEGSKA (reference sequence). This CDR3 contains 12 residues. The CDR3 here is CSAPRRVDTQYF. The CDR3 DNA reads TGCAGTGCTCCTCGCCGTGTTGATACGCAGTATTTT.

This clonotype has just a few counts. The chain is built from TRBV9 and TRBJ2-7; 9 bases agree with TRBD1. Trimming at V came to 3 bases and at J to 5 bases, leaving 9 bases not matched to a gene. CDR3 length: 15 amino acids. The germline V gene has CDR1 SGDLS and CDR2 YYNGEE. CDR3 residues: CASSGAGTGFDEQYF. CDR3 nucleotide sequence: TGTGCCAGCAGCGGCGCAGGGACAGGGTTTGACGAGCAGTACTTC.

This clonotype was counted between two and nine times. V is TRBV4-1 and J is TRBJ1-2, with D perhaps matching TRBD1 (6 bases). This CDR3 spans 15 amino acids. Germline V lookup: CDR1 MGHRA, CDR2 YSYEKL. Trimming stripped 0 bases from V and 5 bases from J, with 13 bases between. CDR3 bases: TGCGCCAGCAGCCAAGATCCCGGGGGCTATTATGGCTACACCTTC. This gives the protein CASSQDPGGYYGYTF.

The chain employs TRBV29-1 and TRBJ1-4; D unclear. Germline V gives CDR1 SQVTM, CDR2 ANQGSEA. The CDR3 spans 14 residues. The V end was cut by 6 bases, the J end by 0 bases, with 11 bases between. The CDR3 region is CSVLQESTNEKLFF. In DNA, the CDR3 is TGCAGCGTCTTGCAGGAATCAACTAATGAAAAACTGTTTTTT.

This clonotype was seen only a few times. This rearrangement joins TRBV7-8 to TRBJ2-1; TRBD1 agrees at 7 bases. The V segment lost 5 bases and the J segment 7 bases; nucleotides outside the gene matches: 14. The CDR3 has 16 residues. In germline, CDR1 is SGHVS, CDR2 FQNEAQ. CDR3 DNA: TGTGCCAGCAGCCACGGAGCCGGGACAGAATTTAATGAGCAGTTCTTC. Amino acids: CASSHGAGTEFNEQFF.

This clonotype showed up many times. The chain combines TRBV10-3 with TRBJ1-2, with D possibly TRBD1 on 5 matching bases. Germline CDR1 and CDR2: ENHRY and SYGVKD. Trimming shortened V by 10 bases and J by 0 bases, and 12 bases separated the two germline ends. The CDR3 is made up of 13 amino acids. CDR3 residues: CATNRGANYGYTF. CDR3 nucleotides: TGTGCCACCAACCGGGGGGCTAACTATGGCTACACCTTC.

The chain recombines TRBV25-1 with TRBJ2-5, with D perhaps TRBD1 (5 bases). This CDR3 contains 12 residues. V lost 6 bases, J lost 0 bases, and 5 bases lay in between. CDR1 and CDR2 from the germline V gene are MGHDK and SYGVNS. The CDR3 is CASRQDQETQYF. The CDR3, as DNA: TGTGCCAGCAGACAGGACCAAGAGACCCAGTACTTC.

This clonotype occurred a few times. The gene calls are TRBV29-1 and TRBJ1-1; 12 bases are a match to TRBD1. Trimming removed 4 bases from V and 4 bases from J; junction bases left unmatched: 10. In germline, CDR1 is SQVTM, CDR2 ANQGSEA. The CDR3 is 16 residues long. For the CDR3, the DNA is TGCAGCGTTGCTGGGACAGGGGGCCGGAGGGGCACTGAAGCTTTCTTT. Translated: CSVAGTGGRRGTEAFF.

The genes are TRBV9 and TRBJ2-2; 11 bases line up with TRBD2. The germline V gene has CDR1 SGDLS and CDR2 YYNGEE. CDR3 length: 16 residues. The trim removed 1 base at V and 5 bases at J, leaving 4 bases unmatched. CDR3 region: CASSVSTSGATGELFF. Here the CDR3 DNA reads TGTGCCAGCAGCGTATCGACTAGCGGGGCGACCGGGGAGCTGTTTTTT.

The V call is TRBV28, the J call TRBJ2-5; D unclear. The CDR3 runs 13 residues. Per the germline V gene, CDR1 is MDHEN and CDR2 is SYDVKM. V dropped 7 bases and J dropped 2 bases, with 11 bases sitting between them. Written as DNA, the CDR3 is TGTGCCAGCAATAGGCTGATTCAAGAGACCCAGTACTTC. As protein: CASNRLIQETQYF.

This clonotype was counted between two and nine times. The chain is built from TRBV7-8 and TRBJ2-7; 10 bases are shared with TRBD1. CDR1 is SGHVS, CDR2 FQNEAQ, per germline. V shed 2 bases, J shed 2 bases, and the junction held 9 bases outside the gene matches. The CDR3 runs to 17 residues. CDR3 sequence (DNA): TGTGCCAGCAGCTTACCCCGGGACAGGGGAACAACCTACGAGCAGTACTTC. Encoded protein: CASSLPRDRGTTYEQYF.

This clonotype was detected only a few times. Here the CDR3 DNA reads TGTGCCAGCAGCTCCAGACGGACTATCCCCCACGAGCAGTACTTC. The encoded protein is CASSSRRTIPHEQYF. V and J are TRBV7-2 and TRBJ2-5; weak D call: TRBD2 (6 bases). The J call is uncertain, as TRBJ2-7 better fits the DNA end. Germline CDR1 reads SGHTA; CDR2 reads FQGNSA. CDR3 length equals 15 residues.

The chain has TRBV19 and TRBJ1-5, with a possible D match to TRBD1 (6 bases). Germline CDR1 LNHDA, CDR2 SQIVND (reference sequence). This CDR3 has 13 residues. Trimming took off 3 bases at V and 9 bases at J, with 12 bases between the two ends. The CDR3: CASSIQGLGPQHF. CDR3 nucleotide sequence: TGTGCCAGTAGTATCCAGGGGCTGGGGCCCCAGCATTTT.

In its sample, this clonotype was seen many times. J is TRBJ2-7 and V is TRBV12-3 or TRBV12-4; weak D call: TRBD2 (6 bases). Deletions cut 6 bases from V and 4 bases from J, with 22 bases between. This CDR3 comprises 16 residues. CDR3: CASSILGTGAFYEQYF. The CDR3 bases are TGTGCCAGCAGCATACTCGGGACTGGAGCTTTTTACGAGCAGTACTTC.

This clonotype has just a few counts. J is TRBJ1-1 and V is TRBV7-9; D is ambiguous. The CDR3 consists of 16 residues. The germline CDR1 and CDR2 sequences are SEHNR and FQNEAQ (reference sequence). Trimming removed 2 bases at V and 5 bases at J, with 18 bases between. The CDR3 coding sequence is TGTGCCAGCAGCTTAAACCCGTGGGGTTCCCGAACTGAAGCTTTCTTT. This sequence encodes CASSLNPWGSRTEAFF.

CDR3 in amino acids: CAISGGFEAFF. CDR3 DNA: TGTGCCATCAGTGGTGGTTTTGAAGCTTTCTTT. This chain connects TRBV10-3 to TRBJ1-1; unclear D gene. Trimming cost V 4 bases and J 7 bases, with 7 bases left between them. The germline V gene has CDR1 ENHRY and CDR2 SYGVKD. This CDR3 has 11 amino acids.

The J gene is TRBJ2-3, the V gene TRBV9; TRBD2 matches at 12 bases. The CDR3 consists of 16 residues. V lost 5 bases to trimming and J lost 6 bases; unmatched junction nucleotides: 10. Germline values: CDR1 SGDLS, CDR2 YYNGEE. CDR3 sequence reads: CASSPDRLAGADTQYF. The CDR3 DNA sequence: TGTGCCAGCAGTCCAGACAGACTAGCGGGGGCGGATACGCAGTATTTT.

The rearrangement joins TRBV5-6 to TRBJ1-1; 9 nucleotides match TRBD1. V lost 2 bases to trimming and J lost 0 bases; unmatched junction nucleotides: 8. Germline V lookup: CDR1 SGHDT, CDR2 YYEEEE. The CDR3 length is 17 residues. This CDR3 reads CASSLPRGQGMNTEAFF. CDR3 sequence (DNA): TGTGCCAGCAGCTTACCCAGGGGACAGGGAATGAACACTGAAGCTTTCTTT.

The sample holds many counts of this clonotype. The chain couples TRBV20-1 to TRBJ1-5; D not resolved. Germline CDR1 and CDR2: DFQATT and SNEGSKA (reference sequence). The CDR3 is 15 residues long. V gave up 6 bases and J gave up 2 bases, with 17 bases separating them. The CDR3 sequence is CSAAMRVGGNQPQHF. DNA of the CDR3: TGCAGTGCGGCCATGAGGGTTGGCGGCAATCAGCCCCAGCATTTT.

This clonotype appeared once. The chain links TRBV5-1 to TRBJ1-1; a possible D gene is TRBD1 (6 bases). CDR1 and CDR2 (germline): SGHRS, YFSETQ. The CDR3 runs to 17 residues. The V end was cut by 4 bases, the J end by 4 bases, with 23 bases between. The CDR3 loop is CASSLGGGTGRGTEAFF. The CDR3 DNA reads as TGCGCCAGCAGCCTGGGGGGGGGAACAGGGCGCGGCACTGAAGCTTTCTTT.